Each of the 27 T cell receptor beta chains below was sequenced from the same sample in a study of blood T cell repertoires in COVID-19. Clones were sequenced by immunoSEQ multiplex PCR, and TCRdb holds only the in-frame ones, with some missing. Seen here are 200,000 to 250,000 clones, roughly 88% observed once, and the top ten hold approximately 1.5%. Sequencing was carried out using peripheral blood. The receptors shown here come from a man younger than 35 with active or convalescent COVID-19.

The gene calls are TRBV28 and TRBJ2-2, with D maybe TRBD2 (6 bases). CDR1 MDHEN and CDR2 SYDVKM come from the germline V gene. The CDR3 consists of 14 residues. The ends were cut back, 6 bases at V and 3 bases at J, with 11 bases in the middle. CDR3 residues: CASRLGGDTGELFF. Here the CDR3 DNA reads TGTGCCAGCAGGTTGGGAGGAGACACCGGGGAGCTGTTTTTT.

V usage is TRBV28 and J usage is TRBJ1-1; 8 nucleotides align to TRBD1. The V gene end was trimmed by 6 bases and the J gene end by 5 bases; junction bases not matched to a gene: 8. This CDR3 has 14 amino acids. Germline V lookup: CDR1 MDHEN, CDR2 SYDVKM. CDR3 in DNA: TGTGCCAGCAGGCGAAGACAGGGGAGGACTGAAGCTTTCTTT. Translation gives CASRRRQGRTEAFF. Complete variable domain (other parts from reference TRBV28 and TRBJ1-1): DVKVTQSSRYLVKRTGEKVFLECVQDMDHENMFWYRQDPGLGLRLIYFSYDVKMKEKGDIPEGYSVSREKKERFSLILESASTNQTSMYLCASRRRQGRTEAFFGQGTRLTVV.

This chain links TRBV11-2 with TRBJ2-3, with TRBD1 matching over 12 bases. After removal of 4 bases from V and 2 bases from J, the junction contained 4 bases not matched to a gene. The germline CDR1 and CDR2 sequences are SGHAT and FQNNGV. This CDR3 comprises 16 residues. The CDR3 protein is CASSSRDRGHTDTQYF. CDR3 coding DNA: TGTGCCAGCAGCTCCCGGGACAGGGGGCACACAGATACGCAGTATTTT.

The J gene is TRBJ1-6, the V gene TRBV9; D may be TRBD1 (5 bases). The germline gives CDR1 SGDLS, CDR2 YYNGEE. The CDR3 length is 16 residues. V was pared by 0 bases and J by 6 bases, with 13 bases between. CDR3 in amino acids: CASSVGGEAGNSPLHF. The CDR3 DNA reads as TGTGCCAGCAGCGTAGGGGGGGAGGCGGGTAATTCACCCCTCCACTTT.

The chain carries TRBV5-1 and TRBJ2-3; 9 bases align to TRBD1. Germline loops: CDR1 SGHRS, CDR2 YFSETQ. The CDR3 loop spans 15 amino acids. V lost 1 base to trimming and J lost 6 bases; unmatched junction nucleotides: 6. The CDR3 is CASSLRGTGRDTQYF. The CDR3 DNA is TGCGCCAGCAGCTTGCGCGGGACAGGGCGGGATACGCAGTATTTT.

The rearrangement uses TRBV7-2 and TRBJ2-7; D gene uncertain. Trimming removed 5 bases at V and 6 bases at J, with 17 bases between. Germline V gives CDR1 SGHTA, CDR2 FQGNSA. The CDR3 extends over 14 amino acids. The CDR3 DNA sequence: TGTGCCAGCAGCAAAGACTCGGCGTGGTCCGAGCAGTACTTC. This codes for CASSKDSAWSEQYF.

This chain uses TRBV24-1 with TRBJ2-1, with D possibly matching TRBD1 (6 bases). V lost 6 bases and J lost 15, with 17 bases in between. Germline V lookup: CDR1 KGHDR, CDR2 SFDVKD. This CDR3 has 12 amino acids. CDR3 loop: CATSHREFPRFF. DNA of the CDR3: TGTGCCACCAGTCACAGGGAATTCCCTCGGTTCTTC.

The chain is built from TRBV14 and TRBJ1-1; D remains unclear. Germline V CDR1 and CDR2: SGHDN, FVKESK. V was pared by 1 base and J by 5 bases, with 8 bases between. The CDR3 totals 13 residues. CDR3 protein: CASSQVRGTEAFF. CDR3 nucleotide sequence: TGTGCCAGCAGCCAAGTTCGCGGGACTGAAGCTTTCTTT.

The rearrangement links TRBV19 to TRBJ2-1; D is ambiguous. The CDR3 has 16 amino acids. Germline CDR1 reads LNHDA; CDR2 reads SQIVND (reference sequence). The ends were cut back, 3 bases at V and 3 bases at J, with 15 bases in the middle. The CDR3 here is CASSIAARQLYNEQFF. The CDR3 DNA follows: TGTGCCAGTAGTATCGCCGCACGCCAACTCTACAATGAGCAGTTCTTC.

This clone was seen just once. The chain carries TRBV5-4 and TRBJ2-7, with TRBD2 as a possible D gene (5 bases). The V gene lost 0 bases and the J gene lost 6 bases, with 10 bases spanning the gap. The CDR3 is 13 residues long. Germline CDR1 and CDR2: SGHNT and YYREEE (reference sequence). The CDR3, as DNA: TGTGCCAGCAGCTTGGATAGGAGGCCCGAGCAGTACTTC. Residues: CASSLDRRPEQYF.

This sequence joins TRBV5-4 and TRBJ1-2; D is possibly TRBD1 (5 bases). The germline gives CDR1 SGHNT, CDR2 YYREEE (reference sequence). CDR3 size: 13 residues. Trimming removed 3 bases from V and 4 bases from J, with 10 bases in between. CDR3 loop: CASSWTSGYGYTF. CDR3 DNA sequence: TGTGCCAGCAGCTGGACAAGTGGCTATGGCTACACCTTC.

The chain joins TRBV5-8 to TRBJ2-7; a possible D gene is TRBD1 (5 bases). Trimming removed 1 base at V and 5 bases at J, with 13 bases between. From germline, CDR1 is SGHTS and CDR2 YDEGEE. This CDR3 has 14 amino acids. CDR3 in DNA: TGTGCCAGCAGCTTGCGTGTGACAGAGGACGAGCAGTACTTC. Translated, it gives CASSLRVTEDEQYF.

This chain joins TRBV10-2 and TRBJ2-5; TRBD2 matches 12 bases. V shed 5 bases, J shed 4 bases, and the junction held 2 bases outside the gene matches. CDR3 length: 14 residues. CDR1 is WSHSY and CDR2 is SAAADI in the germline V gene. CDR3 loop: CASSRTSGIETQYF. The DNA of the CDR3 is TGCGCCAGCAGTCGGACTAGCGGGATAGAGACCCAGTACTTC.

J is TRBJ1-2 and V is TRBV6-5; 8 positions match TRBD1. Germline V CDR1 and CDR2: MNHEY, SVGAGI. CDR3 length equals 13 residues. With V trimmed by 7 bases and J by 8 bases, 9 bases remained unmatched. The CDR3 region has the DNA TGTGCCAGCAACCCCAGGGGGCGCTTAGGCTACACCTTC. It specifies CASNPRGRLGYTF.

This clone was seen once. The identical CDR3 is also encoded by other nucleotide sequences in the sample. The chain's CDR3 is CASSLAGGYEQYF. CDR3 coding DNA: TGTGCCTCTTCCCTGGCGGGTGGGTACGAGCAGTACTTC. The V gene is TRBV27, the J gene TRBJ2-7, with TRBD2 as a possible D gene (5 bases). The V gene's germline CDR1 is MNHEY and CDR2 SMNVEV (reference sequence). V was pared by 11 bases and J by 4 bases, with 18 bases between. The CDR3 spans 13 residues.

In its sample, this clone was seen a few times. The chain joins TRBV10-2 to TRBJ1-2; the match to TRBD1 covers 7 bases. The germline CDR1 and CDR2 sequences are WSHSY and SAAADI. CDR3 length: 14 residues. J lost 7 bases, V lost 10 bases, and 15 bases had no gene match. The CDR3 sequence: CATREDRTVGGYTF. Written as DNA, the CDR3 is TGCGCCACCAGGGAGGACAGGACTGTTGGTGGCTACACCTTC.

V gene TRBV11-2 combines with J gene TRBJ2-1; D is perhaps TRBD2 (6 bases). V dropped 3 bases and J dropped 5 bases, with 26 bases sitting between them. CDR1 and CDR2 (germline): SGHAT, FQNNGV. This CDR3 comprises 19 residues. The CDR3 DNA reads TGTGCCAGCAGCTTTGACTCCCCCTGGCGGAGGGGAACTCACAATGAGCAGTTCTTC. Translating it yields CASSFDSPWRRGTHNEQFF.

This rearrangement joins TRBV18 to TRBJ2-5, with 9 bases that match TRBD1. The V gene's germline CDR1 is KGHSH and CDR2 LQKENI. V shed 3 bases, J shed 5 bases, and the junction held 7 bases outside the gene matches. CDR3 length equals 15 residues. The CDR3 DNA reads as TGTGCCAGCTCACCCGACAGGGGGAGCCGGGAGACCCAGTACTTC. Amino acid sequence: CASSPDRGSRETQYF.

The rearrangement links TRBV11-3 to TRBJ2-1; possibly TRBD1 for D (5 bases). This CDR3 has 15 residues. The germline gives CDR1 SGHNT, CDR2 YENEEA. Trimming shortened V by 1 base and J by 4 bases, and 11 bases separated the two germline ends. In nucleotides, the CDR3 is TGTGCCAGCAGCTTAGCCCAGGACACTTACAATGAGCAGTTCTTC. Translating gives CASSLAQDTYNEQFF.

This sequence joins TRBV5-6 and TRBJ1-2; 9 nucleotides match TRBD1. Germline V gene lookup returns CDR1 SGHDT and CDR2 YYEEEE. V was pared by 4 bases and J by 3 bases, with 19 bases of the junction left unmatched. This CDR3 comprises 19 residues. CDR3 in amino acids: CASSGHAGTGYLSDYGYTF. Written as DNA, the CDR3 is TGTGCCAGCAGCGGACATGCTGGGACAGGGTATCTTTCGGACTATGGCTACACCTTC.

The genes are TRBV28 and TRBJ1-5, with 10 bases matching TRBD1. Germline V gives CDR1 MDHEN, CDR2 SYDVKM. The V gene end was trimmed by 7 bases and the J gene end by 7 bases; junction bases not matched to a gene: 4. CDR3 length: 13 residues. The CDR3 sequence is CASKGTGVQPQHF. CDR3 DNA: TGTGCCAGCAAGGGGACAGGGGTCCAGCCCCAGCATTTT.

The V call is TRBV30, the J call TRBJ2-2; 11 nucleotides line up with TRBD2. V was pared by 5 bases and J by 4 bases, with 6 bases of the junction left unmatched. Germline V gives CDR1 GTSNPN, CDR2 SVGIG (reference sequence). This CDR3 is 15 amino acids long. CDR3: CAWAPLAGGTGELFF. CDR3 in DNA: TGTGCCTGGGCCCCCCTAGCGGGGGGCACCGGGGAGCTGTTTTTT.

The chain is built from TRBV28 and TRBJ1-3; D uncertain. Germline CDR1 and CDR2: MDHEN and SYDVKM. V was cut by 3 bases and J by 6 bases, with 12 bases left in between. The CDR3 runs to 14 residues. The CDR3 sequence is CASSLGGSENTIYF. The CDR3, as DNA: TGTGCCAGCAGTTTGGGAGGATCCGAAAACACCATATATTTT.

The chain uses TRBV27 and TRBJ2-7; the D is unclear. The CDR3 runs 15 residues. V lost 0 bases and J lost 0, with 9 bases in between. Per the germline V gene, CDR1 is MNHEY and CDR2 is SMNVEV (reference sequence). CDR3 DNA sequence: TGTGCCAGCAGTTTATCCTCACCGGGCTCCTACGAGCAGTACTTC. Protein: CASSLSSPGSYEQYF.

The chain combines TRBV4-1 with TRBJ2-5; 7 nucleotides match TRBD2. The length of the CDR3 is 14 residues. V was pared by 4 bases and J by 1 base, with 3 bases of the junction left unmatched. From germline, CDR1 is MGHRA and CDR2 YSYEKL. The CDR3 spells CASSPRLAQETQYF. As DNA, the CDR3 is TGCGCCAGCAGCCCCCGACTAGCCCAAGAGACCCAGTACTTC.

The chain carries TRBV30 and TRBJ1-1, with TRBD1 matching over 7 bases. Germline-derived CDR1 and CDR2 are GTSNPN and SVGIG (reference sequence). The CDR3 length is 12 residues. Trimming removed 8 bases from V and 2 bases from J; junction bases left unmatched: 5. CDR3 amino acids: CAGGDRNTEAFF. The CDR3 nucleotides read TGTGCCGGAGGGGACAGAAACACTGAAGCTTTCTTT. Full variable domain (remainder filled in from reference TRBV30 and TRBJ1-1): SQTIHQWPATLVQPVGSPLSLECTVEGTSNPNLYWYRQAAGRGLQLLFYSVGIGQISSEVPQNLSASRPQDRQFILSSKKLLLSDSGFYLCAGGDRNTEAFFGQGTRLTVV.

A single count supports this clone. The rearrangement uses TRBV28 and TRBJ1-5; maybe TRBD1 (6 bases). Germline values: CDR1 MDHEN, CDR2 SYDVKM. Trimming removed 7 bases from V and 7 bases from J, with 17 bases in between. The CDR3 has 14 residues. CDR3 coding DNA: TGTGCCAGCAAGGCGGCACAACAGGGCCAGCCCCAGCATTTT. It yields the protein CASKAAQQGQPQHF.